The clone carrying this T cell receptor (beta chain) has more than one count but fewer than ten. Its antigen is not identified. Library construction for TCR beta used iRepertoire HTBI primers and Arm-PCR of CDR3 regions. One entry per CDR3 protein results from TCRdb running MiXCR on the multiplex PCR reads. Of 650,000 to 850,000 distinct CDR3 sequences listed, around 30% were seen once; the top ten hold around 42%. The sample originates from a study of regulatory T cells in long-lasting Graves disease. Time point noted: persistent/refractory GD, antithyroid drugs over 5 years with positive TRAb. Extracted PBMC RNA gave rise to the TCR library. The patient group derived from an endocrinology department in Xi'an, China. General study findings and limits: Persistent Graves' patients showed less TCR diversity than newly diagnosed ones. Only a small sample size was used, which may have cut accuracy.

Source: peripheral blood mononuclear cells (PBMCs), taken when the disease was refractory, from a patient treated with antithyroid drugs. This clonotype originated in a female donor with Graves disease.

CDR3 region: CASSEARGAHEQYF. As DNA, the CDR3 is TGTGCCAGCAGTGAAGCCAGGGGCGCCCACGAGCAGTACTTC. The J gene is TRBJ2-7, the V gene TRBV2; weak D call: TRBD1 (6 bases). Trimming shortened V by 0 bases and J by 5 bases, and 11 bases separated the two germline ends. CDR1 is SNHLY and CDR2 is FYNNEI in the germline V gene. The CDR3 has 14 amino acids.